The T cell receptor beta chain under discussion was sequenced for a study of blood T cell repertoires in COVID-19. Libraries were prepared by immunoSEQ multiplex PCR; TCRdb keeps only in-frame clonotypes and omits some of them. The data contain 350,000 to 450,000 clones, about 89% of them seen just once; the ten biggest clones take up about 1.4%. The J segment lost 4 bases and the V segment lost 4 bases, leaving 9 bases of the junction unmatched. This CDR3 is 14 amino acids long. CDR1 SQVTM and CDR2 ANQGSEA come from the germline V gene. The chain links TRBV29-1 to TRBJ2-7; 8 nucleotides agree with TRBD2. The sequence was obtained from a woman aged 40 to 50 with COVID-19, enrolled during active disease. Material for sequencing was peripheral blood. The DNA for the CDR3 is TGCAGCGTTGTCGCTGGGACTAGGTTATACGAGCAGTACTTC. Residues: CSVVAGTRLYEQYF.